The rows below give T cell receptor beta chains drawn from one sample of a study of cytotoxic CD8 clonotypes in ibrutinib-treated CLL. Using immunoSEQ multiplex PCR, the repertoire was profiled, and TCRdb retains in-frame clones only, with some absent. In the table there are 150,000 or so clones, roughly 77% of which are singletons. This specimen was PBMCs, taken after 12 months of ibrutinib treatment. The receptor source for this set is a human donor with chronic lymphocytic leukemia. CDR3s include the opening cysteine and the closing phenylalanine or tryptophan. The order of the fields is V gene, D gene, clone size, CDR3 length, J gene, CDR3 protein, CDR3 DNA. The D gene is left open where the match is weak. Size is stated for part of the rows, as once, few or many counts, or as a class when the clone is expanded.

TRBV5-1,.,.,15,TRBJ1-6,CASTLQGSYNSPLHF,TGCGCCAGCACCTTGCAGGGGTCCTATAATTCACCCCTCCACTTT
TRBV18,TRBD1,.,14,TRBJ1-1,CASSKTTGDTEAFF,TGTGCCAGCTCAAAGACTACAGGGGACACTGAAGCTTTCTTT
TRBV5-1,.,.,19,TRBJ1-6,CASSPSKSPVGAYNSPLHF,TGCGCCAGCAGTCCGTCCAAATCCCCGGTGGGTGCCTATAATTCACCCCTCCACTTT
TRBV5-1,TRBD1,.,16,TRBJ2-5,CASSPADRGQGETQYF,TGCGCCAGCAGCCCGGCGGACAGGGGCCAGGGAGAGACCCAGTACTTC
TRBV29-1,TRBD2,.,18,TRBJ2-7,CSVEGVAGANVGTAEQYF,TGCAGCGTTGAAGGGGTAGCGGGAGCAAATGTTGGTACGGCCGAGCAGTACTTC
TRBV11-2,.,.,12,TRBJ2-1,CASSPRDDEQFF,TGTGCCAGCAGCCCCCGCGACGATGAGCAGTTCTTC
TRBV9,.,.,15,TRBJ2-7,CASSPGQGVPYEQYF,TGTGCCAGCAGCCCCGGACAAGGGGTGCCCTACGAGCAGTACTTC
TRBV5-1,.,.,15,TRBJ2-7,CASSPGTGAVHEQYF,TGCGCCAGCAGCCCAGGGACGGGGGCTGTCCACGAGCAGTACTTC
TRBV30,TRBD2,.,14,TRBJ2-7,CAWRPSGYSYEQYF,TGTGCCTGGAGGCCTAGCGGTTACTCCTACGAGCAGTACTTC
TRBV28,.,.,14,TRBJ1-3,CASGLAGDTYTIYF,TGTGCCAGCGGCCTTGCAGGGGACACCTACACCATATATTTT
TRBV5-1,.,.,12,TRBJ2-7,CASSVQGYEQYF,TGCGCCAGCAGCGTCCAGGGGTACGAGCAGTACTTC
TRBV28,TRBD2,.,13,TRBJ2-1,CRTSGSSYNEQFF,TGTCGAACTAGCGGGAGTTCCTACAATGAGCAGTTCTTC
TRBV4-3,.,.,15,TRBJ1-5,CASSQDQGERQPQHF,TGCGCCAGCAGCCAAGATCAGGGTGAGCGTCAGCCCCAGCATTTT
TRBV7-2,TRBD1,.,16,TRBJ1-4,CASSLAMGQLNEKLFF,TGTGCCAGCAGCTTAGCGATGGGACAGCTTAATGAAAAACTGTTTTTT
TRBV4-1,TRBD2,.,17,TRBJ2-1,CASSQTGGTRRYNEQFF,TGCGCCAGCAGCCAAACCGGGGGGACTAGGAGGTACAATGAGCAGTTCTTC
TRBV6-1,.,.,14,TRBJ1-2,CASSADPGTSGYTF,TGTGCCAGCAGTGCTGATCCCGGGACGAGTGGCTACACCTTC
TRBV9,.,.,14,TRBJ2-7,CASPPLCLGPEQYF,TGTGCCAGTCCCCCCCTTTGTTTAGGACCCGAGCAGTACTTC
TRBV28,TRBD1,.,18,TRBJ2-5,CASSWGQGRYLGEETQYF,TGTGCCAGCAGTTGGGGACAGGGGAGATACCTTGGGGAAGAGACCCAGTACTTC
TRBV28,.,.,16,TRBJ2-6,CASKGTFSSGANVLTF,TGTGCCAGCAAGGGCACCTTTAGTTCTGGGGCCAACGTCCTGACTTTC
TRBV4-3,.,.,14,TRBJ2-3,CASSQEGGGDTQYF,TGCGCCAGCAGCCAAGAGGGGGGTGGAGATACGCAGTATTTT
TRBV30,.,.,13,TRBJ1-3,CAWSVFSGNTIYF,TGTGCCTGGAGTGTGTTTTCTGGAAACACCATATATTTT
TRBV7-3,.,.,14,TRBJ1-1,CASALGGSNTEAFF,TGTGCCAGCGCCCTCGGTGGCTCGAACACTGAAGCTTTCTTT
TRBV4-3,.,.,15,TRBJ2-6,CASSQIDSGANVLTF,TGCGCCAGCAGCCAAATCGACTCTGGGGCCAACGTCCTGACTTTC
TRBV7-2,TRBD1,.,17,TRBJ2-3,CASSLGDRVSQGDTQYF,TGTGCCAGCAGCTTAGGGGACAGGGTCTCTCAAGGGGATACGCAGTATTTT
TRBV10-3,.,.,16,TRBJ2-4,CAISKSLTLAKNIQYF,TGTGCCATCAGTAAAAGTCTTACACTAGCCAAAAACATTCAGTACTTC
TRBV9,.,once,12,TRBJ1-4,CASSGLNEKLFF,TGTGCCAGCAGCGGACTCAATGAAAAACTGTTTTTT
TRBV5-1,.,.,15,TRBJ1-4,CASSRGRATNEKLFF,TGCGCCAGCAGCCGGGGACGGGCAACTAATGAAAAACTGTTTTTT
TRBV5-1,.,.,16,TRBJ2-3,CASRIAVTLSTDTQYF,TGCGCCAGCAGAATTGCCGTCACTCTTAGCACAGATACGCAGTATTTT
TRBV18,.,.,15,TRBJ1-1,CASSSSYIGDTEAFF,TGTGCCAGCTCATCAAGTTATATCGGGGACACTGAAGCTTTCTTT
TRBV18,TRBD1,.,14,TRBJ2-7,CASSSGTGVPEQYF,TGTGCCAGCTCCTCCGGGACAGGGGTACCCGAGCAGTACTTC
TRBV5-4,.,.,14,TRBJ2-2,CASSENIDTGELFF,TGTGCCAGCAGCGAAAACATAGACACCGGGGAGCTGTTTTTT
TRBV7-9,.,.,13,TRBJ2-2,CASSLAYGGELFF,TGTGCCAGCAGCCTCGCTTATGGCGGGGAGCTGTTTTTT
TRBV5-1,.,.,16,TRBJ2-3,CASSTEGRRSTDTQYF,TGCGCCAGCAGCACGGAGGGCAGGCGTAGCACAGATACGCAGTATTTT